Below are 19 T cell receptor beta chains sequenced from a single sample in a study of beta chain features in type 1 diabetes. Whole-study findings and limits: Type 1 diabetes patients had TCRB CDR3s that were shorter (moderately but significantly so) in all four CD4+ subsets.

Sequencing targeted expressed TCRB transcripts, as all isolated RNA had been reverse transcribed. Profiled with immunoSEQ multiplex PCR; TCRdb holds only in-frame clones, not every one. Of a few hundred thousand clones listed, over 8.5% are singletons. These receptors' antigens are unknown. What was sequenced was central memory CD4+ T cells from blood. The receptors stem from a man between 25 and 39 years old with type 1 diabetes.

J is TRBJ2-1 and V is TRBV18, with unresolved D. Trimming took off 1 base at V and 9 bases at J, with 10 bases between the two ends. This CDR3 contains 13 residues. CDR1 is KGHSH, CDR2 LQKENI, per germline. CDR3 residues: CASSPLTFIEQFF. For the CDR3, the DNA is TGTGCCAGCTCACCACTAACGTTTATTGAGCAGTTCTTC.

This clone has just a few counts. This chain links TRBV2 with TRBJ2-7; D unclear. The germline gives CDR1 SNHLY, CDR2 FYNNEI. The CDR3 covers 11 residues. Deletions cut 8 bases from V and 6 bases from J, with 11 bases between. CDR3 bases: TGTGCCAGCCTCAGTCGGGTCGAGCAGTACTTC. Translating gives CASLSRVEQYF.

This clone was counted between two and nine times. V is TRBV18 and J is TRBJ2-7; the match to TRBD2 covers 11 bases. This CDR3 contains 15 residues. Trimming cost V 1 base and J 6 bases; bases outside gene matches: 5. CDR1 and CDR2 (germline): KGHSH, LQKENI. As DNA, the CDR3 is TGTGCCAGCTCACCACGTGGACTAGCGGGTCTCGAGCAGTACTTC. Amino acid sequence: CASSPRGLAGLEQYF.

In this sample, this clone turned up a few times. The rearrangement joins TRBV4-2 to TRBJ2-5, with 12 bases that match TRBD2. With 3 bases clipped from V and 1 base from J, the junction kept 0 bases outside the gene matches. Germline V gene lookup returns CDR1 LGHNA and CDR2 YNFKEQ. The length of the CDR3 is 15 residues. CDR3 protein: CASSQTSGSQETQYF. The DNA of the CDR3 is TGTGCCAGCAGCCAGACTAGCGGGAGCCAAGAGACCCAGTACTTC.

The rearrangement joins TRBV5-1 to TRBJ1-1; 7 nucleotides align to TRBD1. Germline CDR1 is SGHRS and CDR2 is YFSETQ. V dropped 0 bases and J dropped 6; count of bases not matched to a gene: 8. The CDR3 has 15 residues. The CDR3 bases are TGCGCCAGCAGCTTGGGAACAGGGGCTGGGTCTGAAGCTTTCTTT. Its translation: CASSLGTGAGSEAFF.

This clone has a handful of counts. This chain uses TRBV7-2 with TRBJ2-7, with 8 bases that match TRBD1. V lost 4 bases and J lost 6; bases outside the gene matches: 5. The CDR3 is 13 residues long. Germline V gives CDR1 SGHTA, CDR2 FQGNSA. Here the CDR3 reads CASSSQQGGEQYF. Written as DNA, the CDR3 is TGTGCCAGCAGCTCCCAACAGGGGGGCGAGCAGTACTTC.

This clone was seen only a few times. This sequence joins TRBV7-3 and TRBJ2-5, with D uncertain. Trimming took off 5 bases at V and 1 base at J, with 8 bases between the two ends. Germline CDR1 reads SGHTA; CDR2 reads FQGTGA. The CDR3 runs to 13 residues. CDR3 in amino acids: CASSPVTQETQYF. CDR3 bases: TGTGCCAGCAGCCCAGTGACCCAAGAGACCCAGTACTTC.

A few counts support this clone. CDR3 nucleotides: TGCGCCACCACGAGCGGGAGGGGCGCTGGGGCCAACGTCCTGACTTTC. It encodes CATTSGRGAGANVLTF. This chain links TRBV5-1 with TRBJ2-6, with TRBD2 matching 10 bases. The CDR3 is made up of 16 amino acids. CDR1 and CDR2 (germline): SGHRS, YFSETQ. V shed 9 bases, J shed 2 bases, and the junction held 8 bases outside the gene matches.

This clone was observed a few times. The chain has TRBV30 and TRBJ1-5, with 9 positions matching TRBD1. The CDR3 totals 15 residues. With V trimmed by 2 bases and J by 4 bases, 6 bases remained unmatched. Germline V lookup: CDR1 GTSNPN, CDR2 SVGIG (reference sequence). The CDR3 is CAWSPMTGGNQPQHF. CDR3 sequence (DNA): TGTGCCTGGAGTCCAATGACAGGGGGGAATCAGCCCCAGCATTTT.

This clone has a handful of counts. The V gene is TRBV28, the J gene TRBJ2-6, with no clear D. The CDR3 has 14 residues. Germline values: CDR1 MDHEN, CDR2 SYDVKM. The V and J ends lost 2 bases and 5 bases respectively, with 7 bases between them. Here the CDR3 reads CASSLPDRANVLTF. DNA of the CDR3: TGTGCCAGCAGTTTACCGGATAGGGCCAACGTCCTGACTTTC.

This chain connects TRBV7-9 to TRBJ2-2, with D tentatively TRBD2 (5 bases). Germline V gene data show CDR1 as SEHNR and CDR2 as FQNEAQ (reference sequence). Trimming left V 6 bases short and J 1 base short, with 12 bases between. The CDR3 is 15 amino acids. The CDR3 sequence: CASSPVGGNTGELFF. The CDR3 DNA sequence: TGTGCCAGCAGTCCTGTTGGAGGGAACACCGGGGAGCTGTTTTTT.

This clone showed up just a few times. The chain joins TRBV6-6 to TRBJ2-7; the match to TRBD1 covers 7 bases. V was pared by 4 bases and J by 2 bases, with 8 bases of the junction left unmatched. CDR3 length: 15 amino acids. Looked up from germline, CDR1 is MNHNY and CDR2 is SVGAGI (reference sequence). CDR3: CASSLDPDRPYEQYF. CDR3 nucleotides: TGTGCCAGCAGTTTAGACCCGGACAGGCCCTACGAGCAGTACTTC.

As DNA, the CDR3 is TGTGCCAGCAGCCTCCATAGCGGGAGCGGCACAGATACGCAGTATTTT. Translated: CASSLHSGSGTDTQYF. The chain recombines TRBV25-1 with TRBJ2-3, with 9 bases lining up with TRBD2. The CDR3 consists of 16 residues. CDR1 is MGHDK, CDR2 SYGVNS, per germline. Trimming took 6 bases from V and 1 from J; bases not matched to a gene: 8.

The sample holds a few counts of this clone. The gene calls are TRBV6-5 and TRBJ1-2; D unresolved. Per germline, CDR1 MNHEY and CDR2 SVGAGI. This CDR3 has 14 residues. Trimming removed 2 bases from V and 4 bases from J, with 11 bases in between. DNA of the CDR3: TGTGCCAGCAGTTACACAGACCTTCTCTATGGCTACACCTTC. It translates to CASSYTDLLYGYTF.

CDR3 nucleotides: TGTGCCAGCAGTGGGGGACAGGGTGAAGGCTACACCTTC. Protein product: CASSGGQGEGYTF. The chain couples TRBV6-1 to TRBJ1-2; TRBD1 matches 9 bases. Germline CDR1 reads MNHNS; CDR2 reads SASEGT. CDR3 length equals 13 residues. The trim removed 4 bases at V and 8 bases at J, leaving 5 bases unmatched.

The J gene is TRBJ1-2, the V gene TRBV6-1; TRBD1 matches at 7 bases. The CDR3 is made up of 13 amino acids. Trimming took 5 bases from V and 2 from J; bases not matched to a gene: 2. Germline V lookup: CDR1 MNHNS, CDR2 SASEGT. The DNA for the CDR3 is TGTGCCAGCAGTTTGGGACAGAACTATGGCTACACCTTC. It codes for CASSLGQNYGYTF.

This clone was detected a few times. The rearrangement joins TRBV5-8 to TRBJ2-3; D is possibly TRBD2 (5 bases). V lost 2 bases, J lost 1 base, and 11 bases lay in between. The germline gives CDR1 SGHTS, CDR2 YDEGEE. The CDR3 totals 15 residues. The chain's CDR3 is CASSFSSGGTDTQYF. The CDR3 nucleotides read TGTGCCAGCAGCTTTAGCAGCGGAGGCACAGATACGCAGTATTTT.

The chain combines TRBV4-1 with TRBJ2-1; D is possibly TRBD2 (6 bases). This CDR3 is 17 amino acids long. Deletions cut 5 bases from V and 0 bases from J, with 17 bases between. CDR1 and CDR2 (germline): MGHRA, YSYEKL. CDR3 coding DNA: TGCGCCAGCAGCTCCCTCGAGCGGGCCAGCTCCTACAATGAGCAGTTCTTC. Translation gives CASSSLERASSYNEQFF.

The chain has TRBV20-1 and TRBJ1-1; D not resolved. This CDR3 contains 11 residues. V lost 6 bases and J 2 bases, leaving 7 bases between the germline ends. Germline CDR1 DFQATT, CDR2 SNEGSKA (reference sequence). Written as DNA, the CDR3 is TGCAGTGCCCCGTTAAACACTGAAGCTTTCTTT. It encodes CSAPLNTEAFF.